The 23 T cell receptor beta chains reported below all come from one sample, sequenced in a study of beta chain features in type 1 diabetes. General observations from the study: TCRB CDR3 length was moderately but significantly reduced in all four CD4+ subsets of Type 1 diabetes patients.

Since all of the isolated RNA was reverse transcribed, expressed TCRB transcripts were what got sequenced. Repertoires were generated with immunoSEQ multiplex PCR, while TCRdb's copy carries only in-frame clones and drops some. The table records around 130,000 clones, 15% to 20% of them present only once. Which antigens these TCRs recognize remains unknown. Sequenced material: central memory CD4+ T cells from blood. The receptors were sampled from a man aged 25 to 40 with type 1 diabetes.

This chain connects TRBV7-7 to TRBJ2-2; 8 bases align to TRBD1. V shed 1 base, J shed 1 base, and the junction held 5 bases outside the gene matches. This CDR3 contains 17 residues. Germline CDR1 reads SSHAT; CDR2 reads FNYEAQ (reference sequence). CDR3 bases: TGTGCCAGCAGCTTAGACCCAGGGGGCAGGAACACCGGGGAGCTGTTTTTT. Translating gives CASSLDPGGRNTGELFF.

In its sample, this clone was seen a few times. Here the CDR3 reads CASSSFSQGSRPQHF. CDR3 nucleotide sequence: TGTGCCAGTAGCTCGTTCAGCCAGGGGTCACGGCCCCAGCATTTT. The J gene is TRBJ1-5, the V gene TRBV19; D possibly corresponds to TRBD1 (6 bases). This CDR3 is 15 amino acids long. Trimming shortened V by 6 bases and J by 9 bases, and 21 bases separated the two germline ends. CDR1 LNHDA and CDR2 SQIVND come from the germline V gene (reference sequence).

In nucleotides, the CDR3 is TGTGCCAGCAGCTTAACCCAACCCCCAGATACGCAGTATTTT. Amino acids: CASSLTQPPDTQYF. J is TRBJ2-3 and V is TRBV7-3; no clear D gene. The CDR3 consists of 14 residues. Trimming removed 0 bases from V and 4 bases from J, with 8 bases in between. Per the germline V gene, CDR1 is SGHTA and CDR2 is FQGTGA.

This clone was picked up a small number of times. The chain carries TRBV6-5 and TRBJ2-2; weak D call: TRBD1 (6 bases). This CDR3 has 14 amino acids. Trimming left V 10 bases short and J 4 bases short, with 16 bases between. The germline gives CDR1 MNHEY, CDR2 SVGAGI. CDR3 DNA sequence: TGTGCCACCGCTGTACAGGGTACCACCGGGGAGCTGTTTTTT. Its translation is CATAVQGTTGELFF.

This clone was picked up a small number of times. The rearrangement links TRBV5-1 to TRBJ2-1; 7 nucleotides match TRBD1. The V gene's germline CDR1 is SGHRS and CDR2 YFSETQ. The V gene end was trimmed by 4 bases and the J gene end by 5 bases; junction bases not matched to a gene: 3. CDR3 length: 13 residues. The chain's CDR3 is CASSTGQHNEQFF. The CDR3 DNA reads TGCGCCAGCAGCACGGGACAGCACAATGAGCAGTTCTTC.

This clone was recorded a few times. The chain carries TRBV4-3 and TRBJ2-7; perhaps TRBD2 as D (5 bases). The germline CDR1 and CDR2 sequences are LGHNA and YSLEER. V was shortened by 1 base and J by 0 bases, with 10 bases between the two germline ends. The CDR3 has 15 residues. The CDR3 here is CASSQGTGSSYEQYF. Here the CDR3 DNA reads TGCGCCAGCAGCCAAGGAACGGGAAGCTCCTACGAGCAGTACTTC.

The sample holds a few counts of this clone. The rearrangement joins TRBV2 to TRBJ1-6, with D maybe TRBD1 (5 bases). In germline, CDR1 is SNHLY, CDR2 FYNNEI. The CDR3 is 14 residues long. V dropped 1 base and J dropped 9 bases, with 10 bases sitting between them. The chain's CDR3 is CASSEDRTISPLHF. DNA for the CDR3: TGTGCCAGCAGTGAAGACAGGACGATTTCACCCCTCCACTTT.

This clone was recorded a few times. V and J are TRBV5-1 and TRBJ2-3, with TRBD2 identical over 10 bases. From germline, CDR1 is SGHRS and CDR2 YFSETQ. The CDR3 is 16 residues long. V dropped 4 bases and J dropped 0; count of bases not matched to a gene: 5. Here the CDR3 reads CASSPSLAGSTDTQYF. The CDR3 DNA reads TGCGCCAGCAGCCCATCACTAGCGGGGAGCACAGATACGCAGTATTTT.

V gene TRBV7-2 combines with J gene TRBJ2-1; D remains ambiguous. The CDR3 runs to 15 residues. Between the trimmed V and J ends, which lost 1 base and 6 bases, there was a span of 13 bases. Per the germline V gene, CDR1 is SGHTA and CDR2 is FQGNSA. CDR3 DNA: TGTGCCAGCAGCTTAGTTCCCCTAGGTACCAATGAGCAGTTCTTC. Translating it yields CASSLVPLGTNEQFF.

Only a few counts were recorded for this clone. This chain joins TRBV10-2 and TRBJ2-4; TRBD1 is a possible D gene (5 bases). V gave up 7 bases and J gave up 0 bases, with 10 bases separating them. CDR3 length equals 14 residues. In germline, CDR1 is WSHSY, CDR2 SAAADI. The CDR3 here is CASTRQIAKNIQYF. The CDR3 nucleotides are TGCGCCAGCACCAGACAGATAGCCAAAAACATTCAGTACTTC.

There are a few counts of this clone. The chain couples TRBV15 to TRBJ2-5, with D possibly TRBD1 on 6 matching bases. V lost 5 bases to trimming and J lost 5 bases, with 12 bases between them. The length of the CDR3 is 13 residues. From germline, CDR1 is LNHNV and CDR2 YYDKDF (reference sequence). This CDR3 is CATSAQGRETQYF. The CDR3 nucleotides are TGTGCCACCAGCGCCCAGGGGCGGGAGACCCAGTACTTC.

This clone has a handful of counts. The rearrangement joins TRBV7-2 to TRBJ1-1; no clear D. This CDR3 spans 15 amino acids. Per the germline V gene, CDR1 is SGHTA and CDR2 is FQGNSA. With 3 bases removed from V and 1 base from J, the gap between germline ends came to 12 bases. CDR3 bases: TGTGCCAGCAGCTTCCGGCACAGCGGGAACACTGAAGCTTTCTTT. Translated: CASSFRHSGNTEAFF.

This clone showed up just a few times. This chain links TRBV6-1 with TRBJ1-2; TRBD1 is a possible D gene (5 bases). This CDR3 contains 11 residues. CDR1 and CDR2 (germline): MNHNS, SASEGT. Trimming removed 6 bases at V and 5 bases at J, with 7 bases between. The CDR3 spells CASSPGYGYTF. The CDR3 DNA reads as TGTGCCAGCAGCCCAGGGTATGGCTACACCTTC.

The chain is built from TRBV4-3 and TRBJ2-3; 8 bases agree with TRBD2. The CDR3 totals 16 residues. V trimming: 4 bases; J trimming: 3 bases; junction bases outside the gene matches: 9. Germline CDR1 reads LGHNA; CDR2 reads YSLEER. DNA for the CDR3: TGCGCCAGCAGCCCCTCAGCGGGGGAGGGGACAGATACGCAGTATTTT. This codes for CASSPSAGEGTDTQYF.

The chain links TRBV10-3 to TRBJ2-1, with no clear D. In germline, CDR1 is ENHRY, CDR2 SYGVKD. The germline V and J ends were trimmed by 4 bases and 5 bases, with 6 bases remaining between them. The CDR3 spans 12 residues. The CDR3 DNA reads TGTGCCATCAGTGGGATTGACAATGAGCAGTTCTTC. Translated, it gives CAISGIDNEQFF.

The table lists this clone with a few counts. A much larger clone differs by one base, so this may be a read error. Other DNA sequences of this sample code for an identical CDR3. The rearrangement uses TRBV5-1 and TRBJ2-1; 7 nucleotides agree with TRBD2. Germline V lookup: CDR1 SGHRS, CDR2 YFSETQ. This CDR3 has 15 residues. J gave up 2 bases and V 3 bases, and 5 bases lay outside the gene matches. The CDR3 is CASSSPSGTYNEQFF. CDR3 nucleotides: TGCGCCAGCAGCTCCCCTAGCGGAACCTACAATGAGCAGTTCTTC.

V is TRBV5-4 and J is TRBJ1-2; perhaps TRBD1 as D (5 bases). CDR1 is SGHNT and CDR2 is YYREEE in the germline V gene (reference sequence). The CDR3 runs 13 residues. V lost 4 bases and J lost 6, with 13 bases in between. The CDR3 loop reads CASSRQPADGYTF. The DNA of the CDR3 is TGTGCCAGCAGCCGACAGCCCGCGGATGGCTACACCTTC. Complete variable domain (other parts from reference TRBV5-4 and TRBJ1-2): ETGVTQSPTHLIKTRGQQVTLRCSSQSGHNTVSWYQQALGQGPQFIFQYYREEENGRGNFPPRFSGLQFPNYSSELNVNALELDDSALYLCASSRQPADGYTFGSGTRLTVV.

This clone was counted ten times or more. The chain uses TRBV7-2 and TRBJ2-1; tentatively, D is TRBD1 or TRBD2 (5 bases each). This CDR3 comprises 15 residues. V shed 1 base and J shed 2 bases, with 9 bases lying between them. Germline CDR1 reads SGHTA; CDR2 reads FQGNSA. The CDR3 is CASSLGGTAYNEQFF. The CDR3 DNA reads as TGTGCCAGCAGCTTAGGTGGGACGGCCTACAATGAGCAGTTCTTC.

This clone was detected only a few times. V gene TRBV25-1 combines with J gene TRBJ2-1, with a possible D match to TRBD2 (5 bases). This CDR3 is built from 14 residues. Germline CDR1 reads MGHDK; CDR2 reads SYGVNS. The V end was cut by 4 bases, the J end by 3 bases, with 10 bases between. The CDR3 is CASSGKGVYNEQFF. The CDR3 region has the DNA TGTGCCAGCAGTGGGAAGGGAGTCTACAATGAGCAGTTCTTC.

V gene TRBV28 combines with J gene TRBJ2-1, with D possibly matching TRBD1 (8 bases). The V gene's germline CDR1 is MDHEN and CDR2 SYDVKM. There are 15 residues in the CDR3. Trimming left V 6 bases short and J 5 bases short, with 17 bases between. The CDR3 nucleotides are TGTGCCAGCAGCCCCGGACAGGGAGGGAACAATGAGCAGTTCTTC. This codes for CASSPGQGGNNEQFF.

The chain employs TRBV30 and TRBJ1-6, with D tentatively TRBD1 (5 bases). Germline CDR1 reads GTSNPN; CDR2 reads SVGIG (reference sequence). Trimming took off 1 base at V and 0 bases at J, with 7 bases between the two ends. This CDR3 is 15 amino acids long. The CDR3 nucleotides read TGTGCCTGGAGTGAGGGGAGCTCCTATAATTCACCCCTCCACTTT. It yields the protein CAWSEGSSYNSPLHF.

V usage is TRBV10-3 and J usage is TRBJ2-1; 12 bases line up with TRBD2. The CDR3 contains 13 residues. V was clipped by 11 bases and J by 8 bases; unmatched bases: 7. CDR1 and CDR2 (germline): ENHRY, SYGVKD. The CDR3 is CAGRTSGDYEQFF. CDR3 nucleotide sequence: TGTGCCGGGCGGACTAGCGGGGACTATGAGCAGTTCTTC.

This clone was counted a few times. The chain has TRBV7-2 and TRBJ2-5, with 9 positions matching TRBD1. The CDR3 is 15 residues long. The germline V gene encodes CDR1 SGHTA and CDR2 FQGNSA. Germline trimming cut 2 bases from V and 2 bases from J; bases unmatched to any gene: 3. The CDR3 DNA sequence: TGTGCCAGCAGCTTATCCGGGACAGGGCAAGAGACCCAGTACTTC. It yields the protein CASSLSGTGQETQYF.